The sequence of this T cell receptor (beta chain) was determined in a study of blood T cell repertoires in COVID-19. About the study: Spain, Italy and the United States supplied samples that represented acute and convalescent COVID-19. Sample material is recorded as cDNA or gDNA derived from T cells, B-cell-depleted T cells, or PBMCs.

Authors' methods: Counts of nucleated cells, estimated from reference gene primer amplification, were obtained. The data were produced by immunoSEQ multiplex PCR, yet TCRdb's version contains in-frame clones alone and is incomplete. Clone size and V and J calls were adopted from that table, with D and trimming inferred from the DNA. The table has around 380,000 clones, roughly 77% seen once; the top ten hold under 1.2%. This CDR3 is 15 amino acids long. From germline, CDR1 is SGHRS and CDR2 YFSETQ. Germline trimming cut 4 bases from V and 1 base from J; bases unmatched to any gene: 7. V and J are TRBV5-1 and TRBJ1-1, with 7 nucleotides matching TRBD1. The specimen sequenced was peripheral blood. The sequence was obtained from a human donor with acute or convalescent COVID-19. The donor label of this sample is uncertain. CDR3 coding DNA: TGCGCCAGCAGCAATAAACAGGGGAGGAACACTGAAGCTTTCTTT. Its protein is CASSNKQGRNTEAFF.